These 3 T cell receptor beta chains came from one sample sequenced in a study of T cell changes during pregnancy in multiple sclerosis. Measured with immunoSEQ multiplex PCR; TCRdb has only the in-frame clones, and not every one. This sample yields tens of thousands of clones, of which 90% to 95% are seen a single time; about 0.41% belongs to the top ten. This sample comprised CD4+ T cells from peripheral blood mononuclear cells, obtained in the second trimester of pregnancy. These receptors all stem from a female donor with multiple sclerosis, enrolled in a pregnancy study.

The V call is TRBV19, the J call TRBJ2-1; 7 nucleotides align to TRBD2. V lost 7 bases and J lost 4; bases outside the gene matches: 7. This CDR3 spans 14 amino acids. The germline gives CDR1 LNHDA, CDR2 SQIVND (reference sequence). The CDR3 DNA sequence: TGTGCCAGTATTGCGGGCGGGAGTTACAATGAGCAGTTCTTC. Amino acid sequence: CASIAGGSYNEQFF.

The chain combines TRBV30 with TRBJ2-7, with D possibly TRBD1 on 6 matching bases. CDR3 length: 12 residues. The germline CDR1 and CDR2 sequences are GTSNPN and SVGIG (reference sequence). V lost 7 bases to trimming and J lost 4 bases, with 14 bases between them. For the CDR3, the DNA is TGTGCCTACCGGTGGGGGACATACGAGCAGTACTTC. This translates into CAYRWGTYEQYF.

The rearrangement uses TRBV9 and TRBJ2-3, with D possibly being TRBD2 (5 bases). Between the trimmed V and J ends, which lost 4 bases and 6 bases, there was a span of 18 bases. This CDR3 spans 15 amino acids. Germline V gene sequence: CDR1 SGDLS, CDR2 YYNGEE. CDR3 in DNA: TGTGCCAGCAGCCCTTTGGACTGGACCAGGGATACGCAGTATTTT. Translated, it gives CASSPLDWTRDTQYF.